This record covers a single TCR beta chain. The antigen remains undetermined. For TCRbeta, the library was prepared with unique molecular identifiers. TCRdb called the PCR reads again in MiXCR, with one record for every CDR3 protein. The sample contains about 600,000 distinct CDR3 sequences, 10% to 15% of which appear only once. The source of the sample is a study of T-cell reconstitution after alpha-beta-depleted transplantation in children. Overall study findings and caveats: For some patients, TCRbeta diversity was high at day 60 because of recipient T cells and thymic progenitors that survived. There were reportedly several hundred expanded graft clones from which alpha-beta T cells came about two months after transplant. Newly made T cells mostly supplied T-cell counts and diversity one year after transplant.

Germline CDR1 is MDHEN and CDR2 is SYDVKM. The CDR3 is 14 amino acids. V lost 5 bases and J lost 4, with 15 bases in between. The origin of this receptor is a male patient aged 5 to 17 who had a stem cell transplant for acute myeloid leukemia, so the T cells may come from the graft donor. This specimen consisted of PBMCs, mostly from graft donor cells, obtained 360 days after TCRalphabeta/CD19-depleted stem cell transplant. The V gene is TRBV28, the J gene TRBJ2-7; tentatively, D is TRBD2 (6 bases). In DNA, the CDR3 is TGTGCCAGCAGTCCCTCCGGGACTTATTACGAGCAGTACTTC. Translated: CASSPSGTYYEQYF.